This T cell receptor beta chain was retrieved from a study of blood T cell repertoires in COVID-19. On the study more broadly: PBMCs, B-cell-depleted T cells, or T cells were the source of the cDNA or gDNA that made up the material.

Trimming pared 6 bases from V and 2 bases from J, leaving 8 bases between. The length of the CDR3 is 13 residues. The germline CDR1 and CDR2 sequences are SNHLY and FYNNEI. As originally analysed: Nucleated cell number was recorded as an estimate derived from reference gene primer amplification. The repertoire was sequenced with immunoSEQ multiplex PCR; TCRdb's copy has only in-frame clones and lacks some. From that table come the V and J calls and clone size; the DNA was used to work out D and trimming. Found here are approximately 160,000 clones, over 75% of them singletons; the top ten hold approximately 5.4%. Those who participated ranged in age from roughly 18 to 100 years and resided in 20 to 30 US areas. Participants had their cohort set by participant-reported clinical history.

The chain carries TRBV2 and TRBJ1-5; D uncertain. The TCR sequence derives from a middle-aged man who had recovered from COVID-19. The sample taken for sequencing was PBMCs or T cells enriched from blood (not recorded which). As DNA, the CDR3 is TGTGCCAGCAGCGGCGGGGGCAATCAGCCCCAGCATTTT. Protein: CASSGGGNQPQHF. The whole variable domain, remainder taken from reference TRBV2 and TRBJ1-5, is EPEVTQTPSHQVTQMGQEVILRCVPISNHLYFYWYRQILGQKVEFLVSFYNNEISEKSEIFDDQFSVERPDGSNFTLKIRSTKLEDSAMYFCASSGGGNQPQHFGDGTRLSIL.